Described below is a single T cell receptor (beta chain) sequence and its context. Profiling relied on immunoSEQ multiplex PCR, and the TCRdb table lists in-frame clones only, not all of them. Of roughly 230,000 clones listed, 80% to 90% are singletons. In germline, CDR1 is SNHLY, CDR2 FYNNEI. V lost 3 bases and J lost 9, with 9 bases in between. The CDR3 totals 13 residues. The data originate from a study of blood T cell repertoires in COVID-19. Study summary: Specimens from acute and convalescent COVID-19 originated in the United States, Italy and Spain.

Sequenced material: peripheral blood. The chain uses TRBV2 and TRBJ1-6; no clear D gene. The source of this sequence is a man aged 40-49 years with active or convalescent COVID-19. The CDR3 protein is CASSEREGSPLHF. The DNA of the CDR3 is TGTGCCAGCAGTGAGAGGGAAGGTTCACCCCTCCACTTT.